Shown below are 14 T cell receptor beta chains from a single sample sequenced in a study of early T cells in non-severe SARS-CoV-2 infection. TCRdb re-called the 5' RACE reads with MiXCR, one entry per CDR3 protein. This sample has tens of thousands of distinct CDR3 sequences, with approximately 10% found just once. The sample consisted of whole blood, taken at baseline. The receptors here all came from an adult who was a healthcare worker with PCR-confirmed SARS-CoV-2 infection or an uninfected control (not recorded which).

This clonotype has just a few counts. The V call is TRBV18, the J call TRBJ1-1, with a weak D call TRBD1 (6 bases). V lost 0 bases and J 7 bases, leaving 15 bases between the germline ends. Germline lookup yields CDR1 KGHSH and CDR2 LQKENI. The CDR3 extends over 15 amino acids. CDR3 sequence (DNA): TGTGCCAGCTCACCACCCCAGGGGCAGGGGAGTGAAGCTTTCTTT. Translating it yields CASSPPQGQGSEAFF.

This clonotype was seen at least ten times. V gene TRBV20-1 combines with J gene TRBJ1-1; D is perhaps TRBD1 (5 bases). Per the germline V gene, CDR1 is DFQATT and CDR2 is SNEGSKA (reference sequence). Trimming removed 1 base from V and 1 base from J, with 16 bases in between. CDR3 length: 16 residues. CDR3 residues: CSARGDIRVGNTEAFF. The CDR3 nucleotides read TGCAGTGCTAGAGGGGATATCAGGGTAGGGAACACTGAAGCTTTCTTT.

This clonotype was seen more than once but under ten times. The chain recombines TRBV2 with TRBJ2-1, with TRBD2 identical over 7 bases. In germline, CDR1 is SNHLY, CDR2 FYNNEI. This CDR3 is built from 16 residues. The trim removed 6 bases at V and 5 bases at J, leaving 13 bases unmatched. This CDR3 is CASRAGLSGADNEQFF. In nucleotides, the CDR3 is TGTGCCAGCAGGGCCGGACTAAGCGGGGCTGACAATGAGCAGTTCTTC. Supplemented by reference TRBV2 and TRBJ2-1, the full variable domain reads EPEVTQTPSHQVTQMGQEVILRCVPISNHLYFYWYRQILGQKVEFLVSFYNNEISEKSEIFDDQFSVERPDGSNFTLKIRSTKLEDSAMYFCASRAGLSGADNEQFFGPGTRLTVL.

This clonotype turned up a few times. The genes are TRBV2 and TRBJ1-5; possibly TRBD1 for D (5 bases). The CDR3 totals 14 residues. Germline values: CDR1 SNHLY, CDR2 FYNNEI. Between the trimmed V and J ends, which lost 3 bases and 4 bases, there was a span of 10 bases. CDR3 nucleotides: TGTGCCAGCAGTGATCCCCGACAGAATCAGCCCCAGCATTTT. It encodes CASSDPRQNQPQHF.

There are many counts of this clonotype. The chain uses TRBV6-5 and TRBJ2-7; TRBD1 is a possible D gene (6 bases). Germline lookup yields CDR1 MNHEY and CDR2 SVGAGI. The V end was cut by 6 bases, the J end by 6 bases, with 15 bases between. The CDR3 spans 13 residues. The CDR3 DNA is TGTGCCAGCAGCACCACAGGGTCCGGCGAGCAGTACTTC. This translates into CASSTTGSGEQYF.

Of note for this clonotype: This likely comes from a read error, as the CDR3 has no conserved phenylalanine or tryptophan at its end. The limits of the CDR3 on the DNA are not certain, so only TCRdb's listed CDR3 is given. V and J are TRBV18 and TRBJ2-3; TRBD1 was called by the table and not checked on the DNA. Germline CDR1 and CDR2: KGHSH and LQKENI. The CDR3 totals 12 residues, both ends included. The CDR3 reads CASSPDRGALVI.

This clonotype was counted a few times. The chain is built from TRBV10-3 and TRBJ2-7; D tentatively reads TRBD1 or TRBD2 (7 bases each). Germline V gene lookup returns CDR1 ENHRY and CDR2 SYGVKD. The CDR3 consists of 14 residues. Between the trimmed V and J ends, which lost 0 bases and 3 bases, there was a span of 9 bases. The DNA for the CDR3 is TGTGCCATCAGTGAGTCCAGGGGGGGCTACGAGCAGTACTTC. Its protein product is CAISESRGGYEQYF.

In its sample, this clonotype was seen a few times. The genes are TRBV18 and TRBJ1-1; tentative D call: TRBD1 (5 bases). V lost 6 bases and J 1 base, leaving 15 bases between the germline ends. CDR1 KGHSH and CDR2 LQKENI come from the germline V gene. The CDR3 extends over 15 amino acids. Written as DNA, the CDR3 is TGTGCCAGCTCGTCAGGGACGGTCCCGAACACTGAAGCTTTCTTT. It specifies CASSSGTVPNTEAFF.

The sample holds a few counts of this clonotype. J is TRBJ1-2 and V is TRBV9, with 10 bases that match TRBD1. The germline V gene encodes CDR1 SGDLS and CDR2 YYNGEE. CDR3 length: 15 residues. The J segment lost 10 bases and the V segment lost 4 bases, leaving 13 bases of the junction unmatched. The CDR3 DNA follows: TGTGCCAGCAGCCTACCCCTCGGACAGGGGGGAAACTACACCTTC. Protein sequence: CASSLPLGQGGNYTF. Full variable domain (rest looked up from reference TRBV9 and TRBJ1-2): DSGVTQTPKHLITATGQRVTLRCSPRSGDLSVYWYQQSLDQGLQFLIQYYNGEERAKGNILERFSAQQFPDLHSELNLSSLELGDSALYFCASSLPLGQGGNYTFGSGTRLTVV.

This clonotype has ten or more counts. The J gene is TRBJ2-1, the V gene TRBV6-5; 11 bases fit TRBD2. Germline V CDR1 and CDR2: MNHEY, SVGAGI. The CDR3 is 17 residues long. V lost 6 bases to trimming and J lost 10 bases; unmatched junction nucleotides: 17. The CDR3 nucleotides read TGTGCCAGCAGCGACCCCCCTCCTAGCGGGGGGCCGTCGGAGCAGTTCTTC. Encoded protein: CASSDPPPSGGPSEQFF.

This chain links TRBV7-6 with TRBJ2-1; TRBD2 aligns across 10 bases. CDR3 size: 14 residues. V lost 1 base and J lost 13; bases outside the gene matches: 7. Germline-derived CDR1 and CDR2 are SGHVS and FNYEAQ. DNA of the CDR3: TGTGCCAGCAGCTTAGATCCTAGCGGGGGCCGACAGTTCTTC. Amino acid sequence: CASSLDPSGGRQFF. The whole variable domain, remainder taken from reference TRBV7-6 and TRBJ2-1, is GAGVSQSPRYKVTKRGQDVALRCDPISGHVSLYWYRQALGQGPEFLTYFNYEAQQDKSGLPNDRFSAERPEGSISTLTIQRTEQRDSAMYRCASSLDPSGGRQFFGPGTRLTVL.

The chain couples TRBV20-1 to TRBJ1-6, with D unresolved. The CDR3 runs to 13 residues. The germline V gene encodes CDR1 DFQATT and CDR2 SNEGSKA (reference sequence). V gave up 3 bases and J gave up 5 bases, with 8 bases separating them. CDR3 nucleotide sequence: TGCAGTGCTAGTTTCGGAGATAATTCACCCCTCCACTTT. Translated: CSASFGDNSPLHF.

Only a few counts were recorded for this clonotype. The chain is built from TRBV6-1 and TRBJ1-5, with D hard to call. The CDR3 extends over 12 amino acids. The germline CDR1 and CDR2 sequences are MNHNS and SASEGT. Trimming cost V 6 bases and J 4 bases, with 7 bases left between them. The CDR3 DNA reads as TGTGCCAGCAGAGGACGAAATCAGCCCCAGCATTTT. It yields the protein CASRGRNQPQHF.

The CDR3 DNA sequence: TGTGCCAGCAGACTTCAAGGGGGATGGTCAGATACGCAGTATTTT. Residues: CASRLQGGWSDTQYF. The chain recombines TRBV6-2 or TRBV6-3 with TRBJ2-3, with D possibly being TRBD1 (6 bases). The germline V gene has CDR1 MNHEY and CDR2 SVGEGT. This CDR3 is built from 15 residues. The V and J ends lost 6 bases and 4 bases respectively, with 17 bases between them.